Below, 18 T cell receptor beta chains from the same sample are listed, as sequenced in a study of regulatory T cells in long-lasting Graves disease. The TCR beta library used iRepertoire HTBI primers with Arm-PCR amplification of CDR3. MiXCR, applied by TCRdb to the multiplex PCR reads, yields one record per CDR3 protein. The sample contains roughly 530,000 distinct CDR3 sequences, 15% to 20% of which appear only once. As for time point: newly diagnosed GD, antithyroid drugs for less than 3 months. Extracted RNA from PBMCs served as the source of the TCR library. These data are also associated with another study on T cells in Graves' hyperthyroidism and ophthalmopathy.

The source material was peripheral blood mononuclear cells (PBMCs), sampled at new diagnosis, from a patient treated with antithyroid drugs. Receptors originate from a woman aged 35-65 years with Graves disease.

This chain joins TRBV3-1 and TRBJ1-6; perhaps TRBD1 as D (6 bases). Per germline, CDR1 LGHDT and CDR2 YNNKEL (reference sequence). The CDR3 extends over 16 amino acids. V was pared by 2 bases and J by 5 bases, with 13 bases between. CDR3 sequence reads: CASSQPGTPNNSPLHF. In nucleotides, the CDR3 is TGTGCCAGCAGCCAACCCGGGACACCCAATAATTCACCCCTCCACTTT. Filled out from reference TRBV3-1 and TRBJ1-6, the complete variable domain reads DTAVSQTPKYLVTQMGNDKSIKCEQNLGHDTMYWYKQDSKKFLKIMFSYNNKELIINETVPNRFSPKSPDKAHLNLHINSLELGDSAVYFCASSQPGTPNNSPLHFGNGTRLTVT.

A few counts support this clonotype. The chain carries TRBV12-3 or TRBV12-4 and TRBJ1-4, with D perhaps matching TRBD1 (6 bases). The CDR3 runs 13 residues. V dropped 5 bases and J dropped 8 bases, with 12 bases sitting between them. The CDR3: CASSRGGSEKLFF. CDR3 nucleotide sequence: TGTGCCAGCAGTAGGGGGGGATCGGAAAAACTGTTTTTT.

The chain carries TRBV20-1 and TRBJ2-3, with D unclear. The CDR3 spans 17 residues. Germline CDR1 and CDR2: DFQATT and SNEGSKA (reference sequence). Trimming shortened V by 0 bases and J by 0 bases, and 16 bases separated the two germline ends. In DNA form, the CDR3 reads TGCAGTGCTAGAGACCCTCTCGACTGGGCTAGCACAGATACGCAGTATTTT. It specifies CSARDPLDWASTDTQYF.

Points on this clonotype: A read error is the likely source, as a far larger clone sits one nucleotide away. Since the CDR3 does not end with the conserved phenylalanine or tryptophan, this likely comes from a read error. The genes are TRBV25-1 and TRBJ1-1; TRBD1 matches at 8 bases. Germline assignment: CDR1 MGHDK and CDR2 SYGVNS. This CDR3 has 13 amino acids. V dropped 7 bases and J dropped 2; count of bases not matched to a gene: 3. Here the CDR3 reads CASTQGANTEAFY. DNA for the CDR3: TGTGCCAGCACCCAGGGGGCTAACACTGAAGCTTTCTAT.

This clonotype has more than one count but fewer than ten. This chain joins TRBV12-3 or TRBV12-4 and TRBJ2-1; TRBD2 aligns across 7 bases. This CDR3 comprises 14 residues. V dropped 6 bases and J dropped 0; count of bases not matched to a gene: 2. The CDR3 is CASRASGSYNEQFF. The CDR3 DNA reads TGTGCCAGCAGAGCTAGCGGCTCCTACAATGAGCAGTTCTTC.

This chain links TRBV18 with TRBJ2-3, with D possibly being TRBD1 (6 bases). V gave up 2 bases and J gave up 1 base, with 13 bases separating them. CDR1 and CDR2 from the germline V gene are KGHSH and LQKENI. The CDR3 totals 16 residues. DNA of the CDR3: TGTGCCAGCTCACCAAGGGGACAAGGACGCACAGATACGCAGTATTTT. Protein sequence: CASSPRGQGRTDTQYF. The full variable domain, in which reference TRBV18 and TRBJ2-3 provide the parts outside the CDR3, is NAGVMQNPRHLVRRRGQEARLRCSPMKGHSHVYWYRQLPEEGLKFMVYLQKENIIDESGMPKERFSAEFPKEGPSILRIQQVVRGDSAAYFCASSPRGQGRTDTQYFGPGTRLTVL.

J is TRBJ1-1 and V is TRBV10-3; perhaps TRBD1 as D (5 bases). Germline CDR1 ENHRY, CDR2 SYGVKD. This CDR3 is 12 amino acids long. Trimming removed 11 bases from V and 4 bases from J, with 14 bases in between. The CDR3 loop is CAAKTGGTEAFF. As DNA, the CDR3 is TGTGCCGCCAAGACGGGGGGCACTGAAGCTTTCTTT.

This clonotype was seen at least ten times. V usage is TRBV6-2 or TRBV6-3 and J usage is TRBJ2-1; 9 bases are a match to TRBD1. The germline V gene encodes CDR1 MNHEY and CDR2 SVGEGT. The CDR3 spans 15 residues. Trimming at V came to 4 bases and at J to 3 bases, leaving 4 bases not matched to a gene. The CDR3 here is CASSSGTGYYNEQFF. In nucleotides, the CDR3 is TGTGCCAGCAGTTCCGGGACAGGGTACTACAATGAGCAGTTCTTC.

Notes on this clonotype: A much larger clone differs by one base, so this may be a read error. V is TRBV5-1 and J is TRBJ2-1; D possibly corresponds to TRBD1 (5 bases). The CDR3 consists of 15 residues. Per germline, CDR1 SGHRS and CDR2 YFSETQ. The CDR3 loop reads CASSSWGGSYNEQLF. The CDR3 bases are TGCGCCAGCAGCTCGTGGGGCGGCTCCTACAATGAGCAGCTCTTC.

The CDR3 DNA reads as TGTGCCAGTAGTAGAGGGACTAGCGGGGGGGCATGGGAAGAGCAGTTCTTC. This translates into CASSRGTSGGAWEEQFF. This sequence joins TRBV19 and TRBJ2-1, with 16 bases aligning to TRBD2. V shed 4 bases, J shed 10 bases, and the junction held 10 bases outside the gene matches. Looked up from germline, CDR1 is LNHDA and CDR2 is SQIVND (reference sequence). The CDR3 has 17 amino acids. The full variable domain, rest sourced from reference TRBV19 and TRBJ2-1, is DGGITQSPKYLFRKEGQNVTLSCEQNLNHDAMYWYRQDPGQGLRLIYYSQIVNDFQKGDIAEGYSVSREKKESFPLTVTSAQKNPTAFYLCASSRGTSGGAWEEQFFGPGTRLTVL.

This clonotype was found a few times. V usage is TRBV14 and J usage is TRBJ2-3, with 11 bases identical to TRBD2. This CDR3 contains 17 residues. V dropped 2 bases and J dropped 2; count of bases not matched to a gene: 6. In germline, CDR1 is SGHDN, CDR2 FVKESK. In DNA, the CDR3 is TGTGCCAGCAGCCAACGACTAGCGGGGATCTACACAGATACGCAGTATTTT. As protein: CASSQRLAGIYTDTQYF.

This chain uses TRBV11-2 with TRBJ1-3; D call uncertain. Germline-derived CDR1 and CDR2 are SGHAT and FQNNGV. The CDR3 consists of 12 residues. Trimming stripped 1 base from V and 7 bases from J, with 5 bases between. The CDR3 region is CASSLVSNTIYF. The CDR3 bases are TGTGCCAGCAGCTTAGTTAGTAACACCATATATTTT.

The chain carries TRBV7-6 and TRBJ2-3; TRBD2 agrees at 11 bases. This CDR3 is 16 amino acids long. Germline assignment: CDR1 SGHVS and CDR2 FNYEAQ. V was clipped by 5 bases and J by 3 bases; unmatched bases: 7. This CDR3 is CASSVVSGGATDTQYF. The CDR3 DNA sequence: TGTGCCAGCAGCGTCGTTAGCGGGGGGGCAACAGATACGCAGTATTTT.

V and J are TRBV20-1 and TRBJ2-1, with 9 nucleotides matching TRBD2. The better agreement between TRBJ2-5 and the DNA end casts doubt on the J call. The CDR3 contains 15 residues. CDR1 and CDR2 from the germline V gene are DFQATT and SNEGSKA (reference sequence). The CDR3 nucleotides are TGCAGTGCTAGGGGGGAGCGGGGGGTCGAAGAGACCCAGTACTTC. Its protein is CSARGERGVEETQYF.

The CDR3 bases are TGCAGTGCGAGGGCAGGTCACATCTCTAATGAAAAACTGTTTTTT. This translates into CSARAGHISNEKLFF. The chain carries TRBV20-1 and TRBJ1-4; D not certain. Germline V lookup: CDR1 DFQATT, CDR2 SNEGSKA (reference sequence). The V end lost 6 bases, the J end lost 3 bases, and 17 bases lay between the germline ends. This CDR3 has 15 amino acids.

The chain employs TRBV3-1 and TRBJ2-2; D tentatively reads TRBD1 or TRBD2 (5 bases each). With 4 bases removed from V and 2 bases from J, the gap between germline ends came to 11 bases. This CDR3 has 15 residues. Germline V gene lookup returns CDR1 LGHDT and CDR2 YNNKEL (reference sequence). The CDR3 is CASSRRGGNTGELFF. In DNA form, the CDR3 reads TGTGCCAGCAGCCGCCGTGGGGGTAACACCGGGGAGCTGTTTTTT.

The sample holds many counts of this clonotype. The V and J genes are TRBV18 and TRBJ2-3, with D hard to call. The V and J ends lost 3 bases and 6 bases respectively, with 7 bases between them. Germline values: CDR1 KGHSH, CDR2 LQKENI. This CDR3 contains 12 residues. This CDR3 is CASSPYVDTQYF. CDR3 nucleotides: TGTGCCAGCTCACCTTATGTGGATACGCAGTATTTT.

There are a few counts of this clonotype. The chain carries TRBV6-1 and TRBJ2-1; maybe TRBD2 (7 bases). The CDR3 is 15 amino acids. Germline V gene sequence: CDR1 MNHNS, CDR2 SASEGT. V was cut by 5 bases and J by 6 bases, with 17 bases left in between. CDR3 region: CASSLEGGGFNEQFF. CDR3 DNA sequence: TGTGCCAGCAGTCTCGAGGGGGGGGGCTTCAATGAGCAGTTCTTC.